This TCR beta chain originates from a study of cytomegalovirus exposure and HLA in healthy donors. About the study: The 130 or so validation repertoires were reported in a later analysis to have been generated on the same platform as the roughly 680 first-cohort repertoires.

Germline loops: CDR1 LNHDA, CDR2 SQIVND (reference sequence). The CDR3 consists of 13 residues. With 8 bases removed from V and 3 bases from J, the gap between germline ends came to 13 bases. Only in-frame clones appear in the TCRdb table, and some are missing; sequencing was by immunoSEQ multiplex PCR. The sample has some 76,000 clones, about 95% seen once. This clone was observed once. The target antigen is unknown. Findings of the study overall: Rarity held for most TCR sequences, but there were some public TCRs that occurred in many donors.

The chain recombines TRBV19 with TRBJ2-5; TRBD2 might be the D (5 bases). The sample consisted of PBMCs. This sequence was found in a woman under 30 in good health and CMV-seronegative. The chain's CDR3 is CASSVAGKETQYF. The CDR3, as DNA: TGTGCCAGTTCGGTGGCGGGTAAAGAGACCCAGTACTTC.